These T cell receptor beta chains were read from a single sample in a study of T-cell reconstitution after alpha-beta-depleted transplantation in children. MiXCR was run by TCRdb on the PCR reads, yielding one entry per CDR3 protein. Of hundreds of thousands of distinct CDR3 sequences in the sample, around 17% are singletons; the top ten hold over 0.95%. The material sequenced was PBMCs from the stem cell graft donor, taken from the stem cell graft. All receptors come from a human donor who donated a stem cell graft to a child with acute myeloid leukemia. Both conserved end residues are part of each CDR3. Each record gives: D gene, J gene, V gene, clone size, CDR3 DNA, CDR3 protein. A D gene is named only where the DNA matches it firmly. Where a row states a size, it is once, few, many or the class of an expanded clone; other rows omit it.

>-|TRBJ2-7|TRBV29-1|many
TGCAGCGTTGAGAAAGAGGGCTACGAGCAGTACTTC
CSVEKEGYEQYF
>-|TRBJ1-1|TRBV5-1|few
TGCGCCAGCAGCCGTGGACAGTTCACTGAAGCTTTCTTT
CASSRGQFTEAFF
>TRBD1|TRBJ1-3|TRBV7-2|few
TGTGCCAGCAGCCTGCGCAGGGGGCAGAACACCATATATTTT
CASSLRRGQNTIYF
>TRBD1|TRBJ1-4|TRBV20-1|many
TGCAGTGCTAGAGATAACAGGGGAGTTAGGGAAAAACTGTTTTTT
CSARDNRGVREKLFF
>TRBD1|TRBJ2-1|TRBV24-1|few
TGTGCCACCAGTGATTTGTCAGAACAGGGGGCGCGCAATGAGCAGTTCTTC
CATSDLSEQGARNEQFF
>-|TRBJ1-2|TRBV4-3|many
TGCGCCTCAAAAAGAGGTCGGGATTCCCCTTATGGCTACACCTTC
CASKRGRDSPYGYTF
>-|TRBJ2-2|TRBV6-5|-
TGTGCCAGCAGTTCCCTTTCGTACACCGGGGAGCTGTTTTTT
CASSSLSYTGELFF
>-|TRBJ2-4|TRBV5-1|many
TGCGCCAGCAGCTCGCAAAACGGTGGGCCAAACATTCAGTACTTC
CASSSQNGGPNIQYF
>-|TRBJ2-1|TRBV20-1|-
TGCAGTGCCCTAAATGCCGTGATCGACTCCGGGTCAGCCTACAATGAGCAGTTCTTC
CSALNAVIDSGSAYNEQFF
>TRBD2|TRBJ2-3|TRBV20-1|-
TGCAGTGCTAGAGTTCCGGGGGGGAGGGCAGATACGCAGTATTTT
CSARVPGGRADTQYF
>-|TRBJ2-7|TRBV7-2|-
TGTGCCAGCAGCTTAGGGGGGGACCTCTCCTACGAGCAGTACTTC
CASSLGGDLSYEQYF
>-|TRBJ2-3|TRBV20-1|-
TGCAGTGCTAGTATTCCGACGGACGATACGCAGTATTTT
CSASIPTDDTQYF
>TRBD1|TRBJ1-6|TRBV7-9|-
TGTGCCAGCAGCCCCTCCCGGGACAGGGTCGCTGGTTCACCCCTCCACTTT
CASSPSRDRVAGSPLHF
>TRBD2|TRBJ2-7|TRBV7-2|few
TGTGCCAGCAGCATCCAAGGCGGGGGGGCCTCCTACGAGCAGTACTTC
CASSIQGGGASYEQYF
>-|TRBJ1-1|TRBV6-2/TRBV6-3|-
TGTGCCAGCAGTTCGGGATCTCTAGGACCTTTCTTT
CASSSGSLGPFF
>-|TRBJ1-2|TRBV12-3/TRBV12-4|many
TGTGCCAGCATCAAGTCGGGGGAGGCCTATGGCTACACCTTC
CASIKSGEAYGYTF
>-|TRBJ2-1|TRBV20-1|many
TGCAGTGCTAGCGAATGGGCTAAGACTAGCTCCTACAATGAGCAGTTCTTC
CSASEWAKTSSYNEQFF
>TRBD2|TRBJ2-7|TRBV5-1|few
TGCGCCAGCAGCGCTCCTGGACTAGCGGGGATCAACGAGCAGTACTTC
CASSAPGLAGINEQYF
>-|TRBJ1-4|TRBV18|many
TGTGCCAGCTCACCAAACTTAGCAGAGTCTAATGAAAAACTGTTTTTT
CASSPNLAESNEKLFF
>TRBD1|TRBJ1-1|TRBV11-2|-
TGTGCCAGCAGTCCATCCGAGGAAAGGGGGCGAGCTTTCTTT
CASSPSEERGRAFF
>-|TRBJ2-1|TRBV6-1|-
TGTGCCGGCAGCGTCTCCACAATGCGGGGCTCAGGGCACAATGAGCAGTTCTTC
CAGSVSTMRGSGHNEQFF
>-|TRBJ2-7|TRBV7-9|-
TGTGCCAGCAGCAACCAGGGGTTCTACGAGCAGTACTTC
CASSNQGFYEQYF
>-|TRBJ2-3|TRBV12-3/TRBV12-4|-
TGTGCCAGCAGCTTGACCGTGCGGGGCACAGATACGCAGTATTTT
CASSLTVRGTDTQYF
>-|TRBJ2-1|TRBV7-3|-
TGTGCCAGCAGCTCCTTCAGGGAGGATGAGCAGTTCTTC
CASSSFREDEQFF
>-|TRBJ1-1|TRBV20-1|-
TGCAGTGATGATCCCGTTGGCTCGAACACTGAAGCTTTCTTT
CSDDPVGSNTEAFF
>-|TRBJ2-2|TRBV20-1|many
TGCAGTGCTAGATCCCACGGGAACACCGGGGAGCTGTTTTTT
CSARSHGNTGELFF
>-|TRBJ2-1|TRBV7-7|-
TGTGCCAGCAGCTTAGCTTGGCCCGATGAGCAGTTCTTC
CASSLAWPDEQFF
>-|TRBJ2-3|TRBV20-1|-
TGCAGTGCTAGAGCGGCGGGGGCCGTAAGCACAGATACGCAGTATTTT
CSARAAGAVSTDTQYF
>-|TRBJ1-1|TRBV7-3|many
TGTGCCAGCAGCTTAACCCCCCTAACTGAAGCTTTCTTT
CASSLTPLTEAFF
>-|TRBJ2-2|TRBV5-4|-
TGTGCCAGCAGCTCGAGTCCTGCCCCCGGGGAGCTGTTTTTT
CASSSSPAPGELFF
>-|TRBJ1-6|TRBV9|-
TGTGCCAGCAGCAATCAGGGACCCCTCCACTTT
CASSNQGPLHF
>-|TRBJ1-1|TRBV20-1|many
TGCAGTGCTCCCAGGTCCCTCGTTGTGAACACTGAAGCTTTCTTT
CSAPRSLVVNTEAFF
>TRBD1|TRBJ2-1|TRBV5-1|many
TGCGCCAGCACTCCTACCACGGGACAGTTTTACAATGAGCAGTTCTTC
CASTPTTGQFYNEQFF
>TRBD1|TRBJ1-2|TRBV20-1|-
TGCAGTGCTGGAGGGGACAGCTCGGGCTACACCTTC
CSAGGDSSGYTF
>TRBD1|TRBJ1-1|TRBV12-3/TRBV12-4|few
TGTGCCAGCAGTTCCCAGGGGGGGCCGAACACTGAAGCTTTCTTT
CASSSQGGPNTEAFF
>-|TRBJ1-4|TRBV20-1|many
TGCAGTGCTAGCACCGGGCGACCCGGGGGAAAACTGTTTTTT
CSASTGRPGGKLFF
>TRBD2|TRBJ2-1|TRBV7-9|few
TGTGCCAGCAGCTCCTCGACTAGCGGGTCTCCTAATGAGCAGTTCTTC
CASSSSTSGSPNEQFF
>-|TRBJ1-1|TRBV15|-
TGTGCCACCAGCCGGGGCGTGAACACTGAAGCTTTCTTT
CATSRGVNTEAFF
>TRBD2|TRBJ2-7|TRBV29-1|few
TGCAGCGTTTTTCTAGCGGGGGGTACCTACGAGCAGTACTTC
CSVFLAGGTYEQYF
>-|TRBJ1-2|TRBV7-2|many
TGTGCCAGCAGCCTCCGACAGGACGTCTATGGCTACACCTTC
CASSLRQDVYGYTF
>-|TRBJ1-4|TRBV29-1|-
TGCAGCGTGATCCCCCGAGAAGGAGAGAAACTGTTTTTT
CSVIPREGEKLFF
>-|TRBJ1-5|TRBV25-1|few
TGTGCCAGCAGCTCTTCGGAGGGGGATCAGCCCCAGCATTTT
CASSSSEGDQPQHF